These 17 T cell receptor beta chains came from one sample sequenced in a study of OX40 agonist ivuxolimab in advanced cancers. TCRdb keeps only in-frame clones here, not all; method: immunoSEQ multiplex PCR. Of approximately 76,000 clones listed, more than 75% are singletons. Sequenced material: CD4+ or CD8+ T cells sorted from blood, taken in a trial of the OX40 agonist ivuxolimab. The receptor set was obtained from an adult with an advanced solid tumor such as melanoma, head and neck, liver or kidney cancer.

This rearrangement joins TRBV4-3 to TRBJ2-2, with TRBD1 matching 7 bases. The CDR3 contains 18 residues. CDR1 and CDR2 from the germline V gene are LGHNA and YSLEER. V lost 1 base, J lost 0 bases, and 8 bases stayed unmatched. This CDR3 reads CASSQALPGTANTGELFF. CDR3 sequence (DNA): TGCGCCAGCAGCCAAGCTCTTCCCGGGACAGCGAACACCGGGGAGCTGTTTTTT.

The J gene is TRBJ2-7, the V gene TRBV5-4; D may match TRBD1 or TRBD2 (5 bases each). V dropped 0 bases and J dropped 5 bases, with 15 bases sitting between them. Germline loops: CDR1 SGHNT, CDR2 YYREEE (reference sequence). This CDR3 region has 15 residues. CDR3 bases: TGTGCCAGCAGCTTGGTTTGGTCAGGGACCCACGAGCAGTACTTC. It codes for CASSLVWSGTHEQYF.

This clone was seen once. The V call is TRBV27, the J call TRBJ2-7, with 12 bases fitting TRBD1. This CDR3 comprises 17 residues. Trimming took 3 bases from V and 0 from J; bases not matched to a gene: 6. The germline V gene has CDR1 MNHEY and CDR2 SMNVEV (reference sequence). The CDR3 nucleotides are TGTGCCAGCAGTTTGAAAGGGACAGGGGGCCTCTCCTACGAGCAGTACTTC. Protein sequence: CASSLKGTGGLSYEQYF.

J is TRBJ1-6 and V is TRBV7-2, with a weak D call TRBD1 (5 bases). From germline, CDR1 is SGHTA and CDR2 FQGNSA. This CDR3 contains 17 residues. The V end was cut by 6 bases, the J end by 8 bases, with 23 bases between. The CDR3 sequence: CASSSMSPPMGDSPLHF. The CDR3 DNA reads as TGTGCCAGCAGTTCCATGTCCCCCCCTATGGGGGATTCACCCCTCCACTTT.

The chain employs TRBV6-4 and TRBJ2-2; 12 nucleotides agree with TRBD2. This CDR3 is built from 15 residues. V dropped 4 bases and J dropped 5; count of bases not matched to a gene: 2. Per germline, CDR1 MRHNA and CDR2 SNTAGT. The CDR3 coding sequence is TGTGCCAGCAGTGCCGGGACTAGCGGGACCGGGGAGCTGTTTTTT. Protein product: CASSAGTSGTGELFF.

The chain employs TRBV29-1 and TRBJ2-2; 10 positions match TRBD2. Trimming removed 5 bases from V and 1 base from J; junction bases left unmatched: 1. Per the germline V gene, CDR1 is SQVTM and CDR2 is ANQGSEA. This CDR3 comprises 14 residues. CDR3 DNA sequence: TGCAGCGTTAGACTAGCGGGGAACACCGGGGAGCTGTTTTTT. It codes for CSVRLAGNTGELFF.

The chain has TRBV5-1 and TRBJ2-7; 10 bases are shared with TRBD2. Germline assignment: CDR1 SGHRS and CDR2 YFSETQ. The trim removed 4 bases at V and 2 bases at J, leaving 6 bases unmatched. This CDR3 is 15 amino acids long. The CDR3 region is CASSPSGSETYEQYF. The CDR3 region has the DNA TGCGCCAGCAGCCCTAGCGGGAGCGAGACCTACGAGCAGTACTTC.

The V call is TRBV6-1, the J call TRBJ2-7; D may be TRBD2 (6 bases). The CDR3 extends over 12 amino acids. Germline CDR1 is MNHNS and CDR2 is SASEGT. V was trimmed by 8 bases and J by 9 bases, leaving 17 bases between them. DNA for the CDR3: TGTGCCAGCGCGATTGCGGGGTTGGTGCAGTACTTC. This encodes CASAIAGLVQYF.

This clone was seen only once. The chain combines TRBV19 with TRBJ1-2; D unresolved. In germline, CDR1 is LNHDA, CDR2 SQIVND (reference sequence). Trimming cost V 4 bases and J 4 bases, with 13 bases left between them. CDR3 size: 14 residues. In DNA form, the CDR3 reads TGTGCCAGTAGTAGCCGAAATTCCGTCTATGGCTACACCTTC. It codes for CASSSRNSVYGYTF.

The chain employs TRBV19 and TRBJ1-2; D not resolved. This CDR3 is built from 14 residues. Germline lookup yields CDR1 LNHDA and CDR2 SQIVND (reference sequence). V shed 3 bases and J shed 2 bases, with 10 bases lying between them. CDR3 in DNA: TGTGCCAGTAGTATTTTTGCAGCGAACTATGGCTACACCTTC. This translates into CASSIFAANYGYTF. The complete variable domain, with remaining parts taken from reference TRBV19 and TRBJ1-2, reads DGGITQSPKYLFRKEGQNVTLSCEQNLNHDAMYWYRQDPGQGLRLIYYSQIVNDFQKGDIAEGYSVSREKKESFPLTVTSAQKNPTAFYLCASSIFAANYGYTFGSGTRLTVV.

The CDR3 DNA reads as TGTGCCAGCAGTTACTCTCTCACCACTGAAGCTTTCTTT. It encodes CASSYSLTTEAFF. This chain uses TRBV6-5 with TRBJ1-1; D unresolved. The germline V gene encodes CDR1 MNHEY and CDR2 SVGAGI. Trimming removed 0 bases from V and 4 bases from J, with 6 bases in between. CDR3 length: 13 residues.

This clone was seen only once. The chain joins TRBV18 to TRBJ2-2, with D unclear. The CDR3 runs 16 residues. The ends were cut back, 0 bases at V and 5 bases at J, with 13 bases in the middle. Looked up from germline, CDR1 is KGHSH and CDR2 is LQKENI. The DNA of the CDR3 is TGTGCCAGCTCACCACCGAGCCAGGTGGGAACCGGGGAGCTGTTTTTT. Its protein is CASSPPSQVGTGELFF.

V is TRBV27 and J is TRBJ1-5; D perhaps matches TRBD1 (5 bases). CDR1 and CDR2 from the germline V gene are MNHEY and SMNVEV (reference sequence). V was clipped by 4 bases and J by 2 bases, with 15 bases between them. This CDR3 has 16 residues. This chain's CDR3 is CASSSPGARGNQPQHF. CDR3 nucleotides: TGTGCCAGCAGTTCCCCTGGGGCGAGGGGCAATCAGCCCCAGCATTTT.

V is TRBV19 and J is TRBJ2-1; D is perhaps TRBD2 (6 bases). V was pared by 4 bases and J by 4 bases, with 11 bases between. CDR3 length equals 14 residues. Germline V CDR1 and CDR2: LNHDA, SQIVND (reference sequence). CDR3: CASSTAGPYNEQFF. The DNA for the CDR3 is TGTGCCAGTAGTACGGCGGGGCCATACAATGAGCAGTTCTTC.

The chain recombines TRBV5-1 with TRBJ2-5, with TRBD1 matching over 9 bases. Matching the DNA end better, TRBJ2-7 makes the J call doubtful. Germline values: CDR1 SGHRS, CDR2 YFSETQ. There are 16 residues in the CDR3. For the CDR3, the DNA is TGCGCCAGCAGCCAAGACAGGGGGGGACTTACCTACGAGCAGTACTTC. It translates to CASSQDRGGLTYEQYF.

The chain carries TRBV6-1 and TRBJ2-5; 7 bases fit TRBD2. V lost 8 bases to trimming and J lost 1 base; unmatched junction nucleotides: 10. Germline CDR1 MNHNS, CDR2 SASEGT. CDR3 size: 15 residues. The CDR3 nucleotides read TGTGCCAGCGGGGAAGAGACTAGCAGCCAAGAGACCCAGTACTTC. It translates to CASGEETSSQETQYF.

CDR3 nucleotides: TGTGCCAGCAGCCTTATTCGGGACTACAATGAGCAGTTCTTC. Translation: CASSLIRDYNEQFF. V usage is TRBV14 and J usage is TRBJ2-1, with D perhaps TRBD2 (5 bases). V was clipped by 4 bases and J by 3 bases, with 10 bases between them. The CDR3 contains 14 residues. The germline gives CDR1 SGHDN, CDR2 FVKESK.